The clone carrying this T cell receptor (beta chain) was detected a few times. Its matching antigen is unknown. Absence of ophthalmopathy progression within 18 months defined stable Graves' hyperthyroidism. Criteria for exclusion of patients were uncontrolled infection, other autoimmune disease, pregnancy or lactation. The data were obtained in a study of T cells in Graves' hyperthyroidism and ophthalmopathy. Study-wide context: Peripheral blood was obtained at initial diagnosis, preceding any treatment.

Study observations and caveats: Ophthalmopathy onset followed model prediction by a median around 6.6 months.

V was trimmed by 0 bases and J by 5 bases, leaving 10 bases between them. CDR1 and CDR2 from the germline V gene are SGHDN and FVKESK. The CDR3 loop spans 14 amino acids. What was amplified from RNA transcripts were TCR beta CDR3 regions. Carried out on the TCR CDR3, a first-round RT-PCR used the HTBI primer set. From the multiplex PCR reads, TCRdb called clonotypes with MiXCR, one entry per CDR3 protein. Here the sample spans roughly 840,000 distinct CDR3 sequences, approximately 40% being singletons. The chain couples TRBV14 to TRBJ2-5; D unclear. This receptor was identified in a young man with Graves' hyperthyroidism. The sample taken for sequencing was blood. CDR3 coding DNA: TGTGCCAGCAGCCAAGAACCAGTCGGGGAGACCCAGTACTTC. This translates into CASSQEPVGETQYF.